What follows are 11 T cell receptor beta chains derived from one specimen sequenced in a study of T cell changes during pregnancy in multiple sclerosis. Only in-frame clones appear in the TCRdb table, and some are missing; sequencing was by immunoSEQ multiplex PCR. This table has tens of thousands of clones, roughly 94% appearing once. The starting material was CD8+ T cells from peripheral blood mononuclear cells, obtained in the third trimester of pregnancy. The receptors were gathered from a female donor with multiple sclerosis, enrolled in a pregnancy study.

This chain's CDR3 is CAISERVAGGPGYEQFF. Written as DNA, the CDR3 is TGTGCCATCAGTGAGCGAGTAGCGGGAGGGCCTGGGTATGAGCAGTTCTTC. This chain uses TRBV10-3 with TRBJ2-1, with 11 bases fitting TRBD2. CDR1 and CDR2 (germline): ENHRY, SYGVKD. Trimming at V came to 2 bases and at J to 8 bases, leaving 11 bases not matched to a gene. The CDR3 loop spans 17 amino acids.

The V and J genes are TRBV10-2 and TRBJ1-4; no clear D. The CDR3 length is 13 residues. Per the germline V gene, CDR1 is WSHSY and CDR2 is SAAADI. V was pared by 6 bases and J by 4 bases, with 9 bases between. Here the CDR3 reads CASSGILNEKLFF. DNA of the CDR3: TGCGCCAGCAGCGGGATTCTTAATGAAAAACTGTTTTTT.

CDR3 amino acids: CASFNGETQYF. The CDR3 region has the DNA TGTGCCAGTTTTAACGGGGAGACCCAGTACTTC. The chain recombines TRBV27 with TRBJ2-5; D remains unclear. Per germline, CDR1 MNHEY and CDR2 SMNVEV (reference sequence). The ends were cut back, 9 bases at V and 5 bases at J, with 10 bases in the middle. This CDR3 contains 11 residues.

The chain employs TRBV4-3 and TRBJ2-2; no firm D call. The CDR3 loop spans 13 amino acids. Germline V CDR1 and CDR2: LGHNA, YSLEER. The V and J ends lost 2 bases and 4 bases respectively, with 5 bases between them. The CDR3 DNA reads TGCGCCAGCAGCCAACTAGGCACCGGGGAGCTGTTTTTT. It translates to CASSQLGTGELFF.

This chain uses TRBV19 with TRBJ2-6; weak D call: TRBD1 (5 bases). The CDR3 is 19 residues long. CDR1 is LNHDA and CDR2 is SQIVND in the germline V gene (reference sequence). Trimming stripped 6 bases from V and 0 bases from J, with 21 bases between. The CDR3 loop is CASSYFGIGESSGANVLTF. CDR3 sequence (DNA): TGTGCCAGTAGCTACTTCGGTATAGGGGAAAGCTCTGGGGCCAACGTCCTGACTTTC.

V gene TRBV27 combines with J gene TRBJ2-2; TRBD2 matches at 7 bases. CDR1 MNHEY and CDR2 SMNVEV come from the germline V gene (reference sequence). This CDR3 comprises 15 residues. With V trimmed by 6 bases and J by 0 bases, 4 bases remained unmatched. The CDR3 coding sequence is TGTGCCAGCAGAAGCGGACTAGCGAACACCGGGGAGCTGTTTTTT. Translation: CASRSGLANTGELFF.

The rearrangement uses TRBV4-3 and TRBJ1-2, with 8 bases that match TRBD1. The J segment lost 5 bases and the V segment lost 3 bases, leaving 8 bases of the junction unmatched. This CDR3 is built from 15 residues. Per germline, CDR1 LGHNA and CDR2 YSLEER. CDR3 bases: TGCGCCAGCAGCCAGACAGGGACAGGCCGTTATGGCTACACCTTC. It translates to CASSQTGTGRYGYTF.

The chain is built from TRBV7-9 and TRBJ2-7; TRBD1 might be the D (5 bases). Deletions cut 4 bases from V and 3 bases from J, with 7 bases between. This CDR3 is 12 amino acids long. Germline V gives CDR1 SEHNR, CDR2 FQNEAQ (reference sequence). The CDR3 region is CASSSGIYEQYF. CDR3 coding DNA: TGTGCCAGCAGCTCAGGGATCTACGAGCAGTACTTC.

The CDR3: CASSQDPMRQGASNQPQHF. DNA of the CDR3: TGTGCCAGCAGCCAAGATCCGATGAGGCAGGGGGCAAGCAATCAGCCCCAGCATTTT. The chain recombines TRBV14 with TRBJ1-5; 8 bases match TRBD1. Unmatched junction bases numbered 11, after V lost 0 bases and J lost 1 base. Germline loops: CDR1 SGHDN, CDR2 FVKESK. CDR3 length: 19 amino acids. Together with reference TRBV14 and TRBJ1-5, the CDR3 gives the full variable domain: EAGVTQFPSHSVIEKGQTVTLRCDPISGHDNLYWYRRVMGKEIKFLLHFVKESKQDESGMPNNRFLAERTGGTYSTLKVQPAELEDSGVYFCASSQDPMRQGASNQPQHFGDGTRLSIL.

The rearrangement joins TRBV7-9 to TRBJ2-1; D not certain. Trimming removed 6 bases from V and 3 bases from J, with 15 bases in between. The CDR3 length is 15 residues. The V gene's germline CDR1 is SEHNR and CDR2 FQNEAQ (reference sequence). CDR3 in DNA: TGTGCCAGCAGTAATCTGGCCCAATTCTACAATGAGCAGTTCTTC. This gives the protein CASSNLAQFYNEQFF.

CDR3: CSVLTSEAYEQYF. The CDR3 bases are TGCAGCGTTCTGACTAGCGAGGCATACGAGCAGTACTTC. The rearrangement joins TRBV29-1 to TRBJ2-7; 8 bases are a match to TRBD2. Looked up from germline, CDR1 is SQVTM and CDR2 is ANQGSEA. The CDR3 totals 13 residues. V was pared by 5 bases and J by 4 bases, with 7 bases of the junction left unmatched.